This T cell receptor (beta chain) was captured in a study of cytomegalovirus exposure and HLA in healthy donors. The study's findings and limits: A later analysis linked a missense variant in DCLRE1C to the trimming of TCR beta V and J genes.

Trimming pared 2 bases from V and 0 bases from J, leaving 7 bases between. The CDR3 has 15 residues. Germline values: CDR1 SNHLY, CDR2 FYNNEI. Use of 60 Vbeta and 13 Jbeta primers characterized the PCR. Produced via immunoSEQ multiplex PCR; TCRdb's table is partial and in-frame only. The sample lists 150,000 to 200,000 clones, 77% seen once, with about 7.9% in the top ten. This clone was recorded once. The antigen is undetermined. The chain joins TRBV2 to TRBJ2-2, with D uncertain. The clonotype comes from a male donor in good health and CMV-seropositive. Sequencing was performed on PBMCs. CDR3 sequence reads: CASSESETNTGELFF. The CDR3 DNA sequence: TGTGCCAGCAGTGAATCTGAGACGAACACCGGGGAGCTGTTTTTT. The full variable domain, in which reference TRBV2 and TRBJ2-2 provide the parts outside the CDR3, is EPEVTQTPSHQVTQMGQEVILRCVPISNHLYFYWYRQILGQKVEFLVSFYNNEISEKSEIFDDQFSVERPDGSNFTLKIRSTKLEDSAMYFCASSESETNTGELFFGEGSRLTVL.